A selection of T cell receptor beta chains follows, all from one sample in a study of blood T cell dynamics during melanoma immunotherapy. Here immunoSEQ multiplex PCR was the method, and the copy in TCRdb shows in-frame clones only, minus some. The sample has some 10,000 clones; 65% to 90% are singletons. The input for sequencing was blood, taken from a patient treated with checkpoint blockade. Source of these receptors: a human donor with melanoma. Both conserved end residues are part of each CDR3. The order of the fields is J gene, clone size, V gene, D gene, CDR3 protein, CDR3 DNA. The D gene is left open where the match is weak. Clone size is not always given. Where it is, it says once, few, many or a class for expanded clones.

TRBJ2-3	-	TRBV11-1	TRBD1	CASSFTGVADTQYF	TGTGCCAGCAGCTTCACAGGGGTGGCAGATACGCAGTATTTT
TRBJ2-7	-	TRBV10-3	-	CAISEPGSYEQYF	TGTGCCATCAGTGAGCCAGGTTCCTACGAGCAGTACTTC
TRBJ2-1	-	TRBV27	-	CASFGGADEQFF	TGTGCCAGCTTTGGGGGGGCGGATGAGCAGTTCTTC
TRBJ1-2	once	TRBV19	TRBD1	CASTPDRGPDTYGYTF	TGTGCCAGTACCCCGGACAGGGGGCCCGATACCTATGGCTACACCTTC
TRBJ1-4	-	TRBV5-1	TRBD1	CASSPGQANEKLFF	TGCGCCAGCAGCCCGGGACAGGCTAATGAAAAACTGTTTTTT
TRBJ2-1	few	TRBV10-3	-	CAISEGKGVGEQFF	TGTGCCATCAGTGAGGGTAAGGGGGTGGGTGAGCAGTTCTTC
TRBJ2-5	once	TRBV20-1	-	CSAASRETQYF	TGCAGTGCTGCGAGCAGGGAGACCCAGTACTTC
TRBJ1-1	-	TRBV10-3	TRBD1	CAISTGTGDLAEAFF	TGTGCCATCAGTACCGGGACAGGTGATCTAGCTGAAGCTTTCTTT
TRBJ2-6	-	TRBV4-1	-	CASSLDFSGANVLTF	TGCGCCAGCAGCCTTGATTTCTCTGGGGCCAACGTCCTGACTTTC
TRBJ1-5	-	TRBV7-9	-	CASGTNQPQHF	TGTGCCAGCGGTACCAATCAGCCCCAGCATTTT
TRBJ2-3	-	TRBV5-5	-	CASSLSTSTDTQYF	TGTGCCAGCAGCTTATCTACGAGCACAGATACGCAGTATTTT
TRBJ2-1	few	TRBV11-1	TRBD2	CASSFLAGGYNEQFF	TGTGCCAGCAGCTTCCTAGCGGGGGGGTACAATGAGCAGTTCTTC
TRBJ2-5	-	TRBV29-1	-	CSVEVGGRETQYF	TGCAGCGTTGAAGTCGGGGGAAGGGAGACCCAGTACTTC
TRBJ1-4	-	TRBV10-3	TRBD1	CATKTGGMANEKLFF	TGTGCCACCAAAACAGGGGGCATGGCTAATGAAAAACTGTTTTTT
TRBJ1-2	-	TRBV6-1	-	CASSEAVAPQGRYGYTF	TGTGCCAGCAGTGAAGCGGTAGCCCCGCAGGGGAGGTATGGCTACACCTTC
TRBJ1-3	-	TRBV28	-	CASRKGFLGKGNTIYF	TGTGCCAGCAGGAAGGGTTTCCTCGGGAAGGGAAACACCATATATTTT
TRBJ1-2	-	TRBV5-1	-	CASSLPAEAGKTSYGYTF	TGCGCCAGCAGCTTGCCAGCTGAAGCAGGGAAAACGAGCTATGGCTACACCTTC
TRBJ2-1	-	TRBV7-3	TRBD1	CASSQRPGTGAYEQFF	TGTGCCAGCAGCCAACGGCCCGGGACAGGGGCGTACGAGCAGTTCTTC
TRBJ1-3	-	TRBV5-1	-	CASSWGWTTGGGSNTIYF	TGCGCCAGCAGCTGGGGGTGGACAACAGGAGGAGGGAGTAACACCATATATTTT
TRBJ2-7	once	TRBV5-6	-	CASRGAGAHSAYEQYF	TGTGCCAGCAGGGGGGCAGGAGCCCATTCGGCTTACGAGCAGTACTTC
TRBJ1-1	-	TRBV7-3	-	CASSLDSWGTEAFF	TGTGCCAGCAGCTTAGACAGTTGGGGCACTGAAGCTTTCTTT
TRBJ2-3	-	TRBV7-3	-	CASSAHPTADTQYF	TGTGCCAGCAGCGCCCACCCGACAGCAGATACGCAGTATTTT
TRBJ1-2	-	TRBV19	-	CASSIEVTNYGYTF	TGTGCCAGTAGTATAGAGGTTACTAACTATGGCTACACCTTC
TRBJ1-2	-	TRBV6-5	-	CASSGTNYGYTF	TGTGCCAGCTCGGGAACTAACTATGGCTACACCTTC
TRBJ2-3	-	TRBV6-1	TRBD2	CASSEERGGTDTQYF	TGTGCCAGCAGTGAAGAGCGGGGGGGCACAGATACGCAGTATTTT
TRBJ1-6	-	TRBV15	-	CATSRGQAYNSPLHF	TGTGCCACCAGCAGAGGGCAGGCCTATAATTCACCCCTCCACTTT
TRBJ1-2	-	TRBV5-1	-	CASSLQDEGGYTF	TGCGCCAGCAGCTTGCAGGACGAGGGGGGCTACACCTTC
TRBJ2-1	-	TRBV5-1	TRBD2	CASSPLRGGIDEQFF	TGCGCCAGCAGCCCCCTGCGGGGGGGCATCGATGAGCAGTTCTTC
TRBJ2-1	-	TRBV7-6	-	CASSLVTYQQFF	TGTGCCAGCAGCTTAGTAACGTACCAGCAGTTCTTC
TRBJ1-5	-	TRBV30	-	CAWSVWGNQPQHF	TGTGCCTGGAGTGTATGGGGAAATCAGCCCCAGCATTTT
TRBJ2-3	once	TRBV27	-	CASRERGHLLTDTQYF	TGTGCCAGCAGGGAGAGAGGACACCTTCTCACAGATACGCAGTATTTT
TRBJ1-3	-	TRBV11-1	-	CASSLGGSSGNTIYF	TGTGCCAGCAGCTTAGGTGGCTCCTCTGGAAACACCATATATTTT
TRBJ2-3	-	TRBV5-1	TRBD1	CASSLDRTGADTQYF	TGCGCCAGCAGCTTGGATCGGACAGGCGCAGATACGCAGTATTTT
TRBJ1-4	-	TRBV19	-	CASDGLQGEKLFF	TGTGCCAGCGACGGACTCCAGGGGGAAAAACTGTTTTTT
TRBJ1-1	-	TRBV9	TRBD1	CASSATDRDNTEAFF	TGTGCCAGCAGCGCTACGGACAGGGATAACACTGAAGCTTTCTTT
TRBJ1-2	-	TRBV19	TRBD1	CASTPNRGNYGYTF	TGTGCCAGTACCCCTAACAGGGGGAACTATGGCTACACCTTC
TRBJ1-2	once	TRBV5-5	TRBD1	CASSRDREAGYYGYTF	TGTGCCAGCAGCCGGGACAGGGAGGCGGGATACTATGGCTACACCTTC
TRBJ1-4	few	TRBV6-1	-	CASSEQVNEKLFF	TGTGCCAGCAGTGAACAGGTGAATGAAAAACTGTTTTTT
TRBJ2-3	-	TRBV6-4	-	CASSSSNGGLDTQYF	TGTGCCAGCAGTTCGTCCAATGGGGGTTTAGATACGCAGTATTTT
TRBJ1-6	once	TRBV9	TRBD1	CASSPQGADRRSPLHF	TGTGCCAGCAGCCCACAGGGGGCAGATCGGCGTTCACCCCTCCACTTT
TRBJ1-2	-	TRBV5-6	TRBD1	CASSQGLEGARYGYTF	TGTGCCAGCAGCCAGGGGTTGGAGGGGGCTCGCTATGGCTACACCTTC
TRBJ1-6	few	TRBV5-4	-	CASSLVQMQPYNSPLHF	TGTGCCAGCAGCTTGGTGCAGATGCAGCCCTATAATTCACCCCTCCACTTT
TRBJ2-3	-	TRBV2	TRBD1	CASSPGQGIDTQYF	TGTGCCAGCAGTCCGGGACAGGGGATAGATACGCAGTATTTT
TRBJ1-2	-	TRBV6-1	-	CASSGRVGDGYTF	TGTGCCAGCAGTGGGAGGGTGGGGGATGGCTACACCTTC
TRBJ2-3	-	TRBV28	TRBD1	CASSHNLGQGADTQYF	TGTGCCAGCAGTCACAACCTGGGACAGGGAGCAGATACGCAGTATTTT
TRBJ1-6	-	TRBV5-1	-	CASSGGLGSPLHF	TGCGCCAGCAGCGGCGGATTAGGTTCACCCCTCCACTTT
TRBJ1-2	-	TRBV29-1	-	CSVDESGVQASRATF	TGCAGCGTTGATGAGTCGGGGGTACAGGCATCCAGGGCCACCTTC
TRBJ2-1	-	TRBV9	TRBD2	CASSAWIAGGSGEQFF	TGTGCCAGCAGCGCCTGGATAGCGGGGGGTAGTGGTGAGCAGTTCTTC